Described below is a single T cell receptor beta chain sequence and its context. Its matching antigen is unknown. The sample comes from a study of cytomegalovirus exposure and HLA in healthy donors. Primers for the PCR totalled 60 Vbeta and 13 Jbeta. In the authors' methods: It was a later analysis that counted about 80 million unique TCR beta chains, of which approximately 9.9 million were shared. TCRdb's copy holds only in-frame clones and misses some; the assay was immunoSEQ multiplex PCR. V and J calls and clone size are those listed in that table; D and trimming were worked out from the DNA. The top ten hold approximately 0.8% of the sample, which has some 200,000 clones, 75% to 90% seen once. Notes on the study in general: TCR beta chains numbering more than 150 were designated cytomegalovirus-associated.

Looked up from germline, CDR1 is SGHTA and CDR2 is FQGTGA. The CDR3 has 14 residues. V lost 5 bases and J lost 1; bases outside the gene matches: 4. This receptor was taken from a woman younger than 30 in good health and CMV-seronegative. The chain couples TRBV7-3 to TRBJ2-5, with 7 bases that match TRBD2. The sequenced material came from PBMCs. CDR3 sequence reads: CASSPSSGQETQYF. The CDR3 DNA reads TGTGCCAGCAGCCCGTCTAGCGGCCAAGAGACCCAGTACTTC.